This T cell receptor beta chain was observed in a study of molecular identifiers for immune sequencing clone quantification. Study-level points and caveats: Barcode collisions between identical TCR molecules could shrink estimates of highly expanded clone sizes.

Each CDR3 protein gets one entry after TCRdb re-called the PCR reads with MiXCR. The sample lists tens of thousands of distinct CDR3 sequences; more than 20% were seen once. From germline, CDR1 is SEHNR and CDR2 FQNEAQ (reference sequence). This CDR3 contains 15 residues. V lost 4 bases to trimming and J lost 0 bases; unmatched junction nucleotides: 2. Notes on this clonotype: Its cognate antigen is unknown.

This rearrangement joins TRBV7-9 to TRBJ2-3; 9 bases are a match to TRBD2. This TCR was recovered from a human donor in good health. Some libraries in this study had Jurkat cell RNA spiked in. The sample taken for sequencing was naive CD8+ T cells from blood, with Jurkat cell RNA spiked in. This sample's subset: FACS-sorted CD8+CD4-CCR7+CD45RA+ naive T cells. CDR3 sequence: CASSYSGRSTDTQYF. The CDR3 nucleotides read TGTGCCAGCAGCTATAGCGGGAGAAGCACAGATACGCAGTATTTT.